This entry lists 31 T cell receptor beta chains sequenced from one sample in a study of T cells in women clearing cervical HPV infection. Sequencing used immunoSEQ multiplex PCR; TCRdb keeps in-frame clones, though not all of them. This table lists 29,000 or so clones. The sequenced material came from blood buffy coat. These receptors all stem from a woman aged 18 to 75 with a cervical HPV16 infection that either progressed to CIN3+ or cleared (not recorded which).

Worth noting for this clone: The read terminates 3 residues ahead of where the CDR3 ends, so the germline J gene completes it. The chain uses TRBV30 and TRBJ2-7, with D tentatively TRBD1 (7 bases). The germline V gene has CDR1 GTSNPN and CDR2 SVGIG (reference sequence). CDR3 length: 15 amino acids. Trimming left V 4 bases short and J 2 bases short, with 18 bases between. CDR3 in amino acids: CAWKGARGGTYEQYF. The part of the CDR3 DNA that was read is TGTGCCTGGAAGGGGGCCCGGGGAGGAACCTACGAG.

Note on this clone: Read data end 3 residues before the CDR3 end; the end is taken from the germline J gene. The chain uses TRBV6-4 and TRBJ1-2, with D tentatively TRBD1 (6 bases). The CDR3 is 14 residues long. V was trimmed by 3 bases and J by 4 bases, leaving 12 bases between them. CDR1 MRHNA and CDR2 SNTAGT come from the germline V gene. The CDR3 sequence: CASSEQGGPYGYTF. CDR3 bases read: TGTGCCAGCAGTGAACAGGGAGGACCCTATGGC.

CDR3 bases read: TGTGCCAGCTCACCCGGGACTAGCGGGGGTATTGGGAATGAG. Residues: CASSPGTSGGIGNE. The whole CDR3 region reads CASSPGTSGGIGNEQFF. The rearrangement uses TRBV18 and TRBJ2-1; 14 nucleotides align to TRBD2. The read gets to within 3 residues of the CDR3 end, and the germline J gene fills in the rest. Germline V gene sequence: CDR1 KGHSH, CDR2 LQKENI. The V gene end was trimmed by 3 bases and the J gene end by 7 bases; junction bases not matched to a gene: 8. The length of the CDR3 is 17 residues.

A note on this clone: The CDR3 is cut off 3 residues early in the read; its end comes from the germline J gene. The V call is TRBV20-1, the J call TRBJ2-3, with TRBD1 matching over 10 bases. The germline V gene has CDR1 DFQATT and CDR2 SNEGSKA (reference sequence). With V trimmed by 1 base and J by 3 bases, 1 base remained unmatched. The CDR3 has 14 amino acids. The CDR3 bases that were read are TGCAGTGCTAGAGGGACAGGGGGTACAGATACG. Encoded protein: CSARGTGGTDT. The whole CDR3 protein reads CSARGTGGTDTQYF.

Remarks on this clone: From the germline J gene comes the end of the CDR3, since the read stops 3 residues before it. The V and J genes are TRBV28 and TRBJ2-3; D gene unclear. V dropped 5 bases and J dropped 4 bases, with 13 bases sitting between them. The CDR3 spans 14 residues. CDR1 and CDR2 (germline): MDHEN, SYDVKM. The CDR3 DNA, read in part, is TGTGCCAGCAGTCAACTATTGGTCGCAGATACG. This sequence encodes CASSQLLVADT. The full CDR3 is CASSQLLVADTQYF.

A note on this clone: The read ends 3 residues shy of where the CDR3 ends; the end is completed using the germline J gene. V and J are TRBV30 and TRBJ2-3, with 9 bases aligning to TRBD2. CDR3 length: 15 residues. CDR1 and CDR2 (germline): GTSNPN, SVGIG (reference sequence). The V segment lost 2 bases and the J segment 4 bases; nucleotides outside the gene matches: 7. The part of the CDR3 DNA that was read is TGTGCCTGGAGTCAGCTAGCGGGACCCCCAGATACG. It yields the protein CAWSQLAGPPDT. The full CDR3 reads CAWSQLAGPPDTQYF.

A remark on this clone: Read data end 3 residues before the CDR3 end; the end is taken from the germline J gene. The chain has TRBV7-8 and TRBJ2-2; D is possibly TRBD2 (6 bases). V was pared by 0 bases and J by 1 base, with 15 bases between. Looked up from germline, CDR1 is SGHVS and CDR2 is FQNEAQ. There are 18 residues in the CDR3. The covered CDR3 bases are TGTGCCAGCAGCTTAGCGGCTACGGGGGACCTGAACACCGGGGAG. Protein: CASSLAATGDLNTGE. The complete CDR3 protein is CASSLAATGDLNTGELFF.

About this clone itself: The observed sequence ends 3 residues before the CDR3 terminus, with the missing tail filled in from the germline J gene. The chain recombines TRBV30 with TRBJ1-6; D possibly corresponds to TRBD1 (6 bases). Germline V gene sequence: CDR1 GTSNPN, CDR2 SVGIG (reference sequence). V lost 1 base and J 7 bases, leaving 8 bases between the germline ends. The CDR3 is 13 residues long. CDR3 bases read: TGTGCCTGGAGTGGTCAGGGGAATTCACCC. The encoded protein is CAWSGQGNSP. The complete CDR3 sequence is CAWSGQGNSPLHF.

As regards this clone: The read halts 3 residues ahead of the CDR3 end, with the missing end drawn from the germline J gene. The chain joins TRBV28 to TRBJ1-2; 7 bases match TRBD1. Trimming removed 1 base from V and 4 bases from J; junction bases left unmatched: 3. The CDR3 contains 14 residues. Germline assignment: CDR1 MDHEN and CDR2 SYDVKM. This CDR3 is CASSLLGTVYGYTF. The CDR3 DNA, read in part, is TGTGCCAGCAGTTTATTAGGGACAGTCTATGGC.

Notes on this clone: Read coverage stops 3 residues before the CDR3 terminus; the germline J gene supplies the remainder. The gene calls are TRBV18 and TRBJ1-2; a possible D gene is TRBD1 (5 bases). CDR1 is KGHSH, CDR2 LQKENI, per germline. The CDR3 is 15 residues long. The chain's CDR3 is CASSPQGTSFYDYTF. CDR3 DNA (partial): TGTGCCAGCTCACCACAAGGGACTAGCTTCTACGAC.

As to this clone: The read falls 3 residues short of the CDR3 end, and the missing part is taken from the germline J gene. The V and J genes are TRBV7-9 and TRBJ1-6, with D maybe TRBD1 (6 bases). Germline CDR1 reads SEHNR; CDR2 reads FQNEAQ (reference sequence). CDR3 length: 15 residues. V gave up 5 bases and J gave up 7 bases, with 15 bases separating them. The sequenced CDR3 bases are TGTGCCAGCAGCCCCGGGGACATATGGAATTCACCC. As protein: CASSPGDIWNSP. In full, the CDR3 is CASSPGDIWNSPLHF.

With regard to this clone: The sequenced fragment ends 3 residues before the CDR3 boundary, so the rest is inferred from the germline J gene. The chain links TRBV11-2 to TRBJ2-1; TRBD1 might be the D (5 bases). The CDR3 is 14 residues long. CDR1 is SGHAT, CDR2 FQNNGV, per germline. V lost 7 bases and J 5 bases, leaving 15 bases between the germline ends. CDR3 amino acids: CASTPRKGHNEQFF. The DNA read from the CDR3 is TGTGCCAGCACCCCTCGTAAGGGGCACAATGAG.

Regarding this clone: The read terminates 3 residues ahead of where the CDR3 ends, so the germline J gene completes it. The V and J genes are TRBV19 and TRBJ2-7; 7 bases agree with TRBD1. There are 14 residues in the CDR3. The germline CDR1 and CDR2 sequences are LNHDA and SQIVND (reference sequence). The ends lost 2 bases at V and 3 bases at J; junction bases unmatched: 4. The CDR3 DNA, read in part, is TGTGCCAGTAGTATAACAGGGGCGTTCTACGAG. Its protein is CASSITGAFYE. The entire CDR3 reads CASSITGAFYEQYF.

Notes on this clone: The read is 3 residues too short to cover the CDR3 end, so that end is filled in from the germline J gene. The J gene is TRBJ2-3, the V gene TRBV10-1; 12 bases are a match to TRBD2. Unmatched junction bases numbered 6, after V lost 6 bases and J lost 2 bases. CDR1 WNHNN and CDR2 SYGVQD come from the germline V gene (reference sequence). This CDR3 comprises 16 residues. This chain's CDR3 is CASSPTSGGLTDTQYF. The CDR3 bases that were read are TGCGCCAGCAGCCCGACTAGCGGGGGACTCACAGATACG.

As regards this clone: From the germline J gene comes the end of the CDR3, since the read stops 3 residues before it. This sequence joins TRBV9 and TRBJ2-1; D call uncertain. The germline CDR1 and CDR2 sequences are SGDLS and YYNGEE. This CDR3 has 13 residues. V lost 0 bases and J lost 6, with 7 bases in between. The CDR3 loop is CASSVEVANEQFF. The part of the CDR3 DNA that was read is TGTGCCAGCAGCGTAGAGGTAGCCAATGAG.

A word on this clone: The missing CDR3 end, 3 residues past where the read stops, is filled in from the germline J gene. This sequence joins TRBV7-9 and TRBJ2-1; D is undetermined. Trimming pared 5 bases from V and 0 bases from J, leaving 11 bases between. The CDR3 extends over 15 amino acids. Germline V gene data show CDR1 as SEHNR and CDR2 as FQNEAQ (reference sequence). CDR3 DNA (partial): TGTGCCAGCAGCGCCGGCAGGAGCTCCTACAATGAG. Its protein is CASSAGRSSYNE. The whole CDR3 reads CASSAGRSSYNEQFF. The whole variable domain, remainder taken from reference TRBV7-9 and TRBJ2-1, is DTGVSQNPRHKITKRGQNVTFRCDPISEHNRLYWYRQTLGQGPEFLTYFQNEAQLEKSRLLSDRFSAERPKGSFSTLEIQRTEQGDSAMYLCASSAGRSSYNEQFFGPGTRLTVL.

Comments on this clone: The read falls 3 residues short of the CDR3 end, and the missing part is taken from the germline J gene. The V gene is TRBV4-1, the J gene TRBJ1-1; D is possibly TRBD1 (6 bases). The germline V gene encodes CDR1 MGHRA and CDR2 YSYEKL. CDR3 length: 15 amino acids. The CDR3 sequence: CASSQPSGTYTEAFF. The DNA read from the CDR3 is TGCGCCAGCAGCCAGCCTAGCGGGACATATACCGAA.

On this clone itself: The read ends 3 residues before the CDR3 terminus; that terminus is restored from the germline J gene. Other DNA sequences in this specimen translate into the identical CDR3. The rearrangement uses TRBV6-2 or TRBV6-3 and TRBJ1-3; D gene unclear. The CDR3 totals 14 residues. Germline CDR1 MNHEY, CDR2 SVGEGT. The V gene lost 2 bases and the J gene lost 4 bases, with 9 bases spanning the gap. CDR3 loop: CASSYAGSGNTIYF. Incomplete CDR3 DNA: TGTGCCAGCAGTTACGCAGGATCAGGAAACACC.

CDR3 DNA, as far as it was read: TGCAGCGTTCAGGCAGCAACCAACACTGAA. It translates to CSVQAATNTE. In full, the CDR3 is CSVQAATNTEAFF. The V gene is TRBV29-1, the J gene TRBJ1-1; no firm D call. The observed sequence ends 3 residues before the CDR3 terminus, with the missing tail filled in from the germline J gene. Per the germline V gene, CDR1 is SQVTM and CDR2 is ANQGSEA. Trimming cost V 5 bases and J 2 bases, with 12 bases left between them. The CDR3 spans 13 residues.

Details on this clone: The missing CDR3 end, 3 residues past where the read stops, is filled in from the germline J gene. The chain combines TRBV5-6 with TRBJ2-4; a weak D match, TRBD2 (5 bases). In germline, CDR1 is SGHDT, CDR2 YYEEEE. Deletions cut 0 bases from V and 1 base from J, with 8 bases between. CDR3 length equals 15 residues. The CDR3 bases that were read are TGTGCCAGCAGCTTGGTAACGGGGGCCAAAAACATT. Amino acid sequence: CASSLVTGAKNI. The complete CDR3 protein is CASSLVTGAKNIQYF.

About this clone: Read coverage stops 3 residues before the CDR3 terminus; the germline J gene supplies the remainder. The gene calls are TRBV2 and TRBJ2-5, with D tentatively TRBD1 (6 bases). Germline assignment: CDR1 SNHLY and CDR2 FYNNEI. This CDR3 spans 15 amino acids. The V end was cut by 5 bases, the J end by 0 bases, with 13 bases between. CDR3 sequence: CASSPTGGYQETQYF. The sequenced CDR3 bases are TGTGCCAGCAGTCCGACAGGCGGGTACCAAGAGACC.

As to this clone: The read ends 3 residues early relative to the CDR3; the germline J gene fills the gap. This chain joins TRBV30 and TRBJ2-3; D might be TRBD2 (6 bases). The CDR3 loop spans 12 amino acids. V dropped 6 bases and J dropped 3 bases, with 10 bases sitting between them. The germline gives CDR1 GTSNPN, CDR2 SVGIG (reference sequence). The chain's CDR3 is CACREETDTQYF. CDR3 DNA, as far as it was read: TGTGCCTGCAGGGAGGAAACAGATACG.

This clone registers medium-sized by frequency. Coverage ceases 3 residues before the CDR3 finishes, and the germline J gene fills in the end. The gene calls are TRBV5-6 and TRBJ2-5; D is unresolved. Germline-derived CDR1 and CDR2 are SGHDT and YYEEEE. V lost 0 bases and J lost 5, with 11 bases in between. This CDR3 region has 14 residues. CDR3 DNA (partial): TGTGCCAGCAGCTTGGCAGGCAGAATGGAGACC. Protein product: CASSLAGRMET. The entire CDR3 protein is CASSLAGRMETQYF.

Turning to this clone: The sequence runs out 3 residues before the end of the CDR3; the remainder is reconstructed from the germline J gene. The chain employs TRBV20-1 and TRBJ2-1, with 9 bases fitting TRBD2. Germline V gives CDR1 DFQATT, CDR2 SNEGSKA (reference sequence). The CDR3 sequence is 14 residues long. V trimming: 3 bases; J trimming: 8 bases; junction bases outside the gene matches: 8. The CDR3 sequence is CSASKASGTDEQFF. The sequenced CDR3 bases are TGCAGTGCTAGTAAGGCTAGCGGGACTGATGAG.

A word on this clone: Coverage ceases 3 residues before the CDR3 finishes, and the germline J gene fills in the end. The rearrangement joins TRBV7-6 to TRBJ2-1; D not certain. CDR3 size: 17 residues. The germline V gene has CDR1 SGHVS and CDR2 FNYEAQ. V dropped 1 base and J dropped 0 bases, with 13 bases sitting between them. The DNA read from the CDR3 is TGTGCCAGCAGCTTAGAAAGCGTGTGGAGCTCCTACAATGAG. Its protein product is CASSLESVWSSYNE. The whole CDR3 sequence reads CASSLESVWSSYNEQFF.

As regards this clone: The read finishes 3 residues shy of the CDR3 end, and the germline J gene is used to complete it. J is TRBJ2-7 and V is TRBV27; D is unclear. The germline V gene has CDR1 MNHEY and CDR2 SMNVEV (reference sequence). V was pared by 10 bases and J by 2 bases, with 15 bases between. This CDR3 comprises 13 residues. The CDR3 bases that were read are TGTGCCACCGGAGTTGCAGGTCCCTACGAG. Translating it yields CATGVAGPYE. The full-length CDR3 reads as CATGVAGPYEQYF.

On this clone: The read comes to an end 3 residues before the CDR3 does, leaving the germline J gene to fill in the end. The rearrangement links TRBV12-3 or TRBV12-4 to TRBJ1-1; perhaps TRBD1 as D (5 bases). Trimming pared 6 bases from V and 1 base from J, leaving 6 bases between. The CDR3 runs 12 residues. The CDR3 sequence is CASSRENTEAFF. The covered CDR3 bases are TGTGCCAGCAGCAGGGAGAACACTGAA.

For this clone: Read sequence stops 3 residues before the CDR3 end, and the germline J gene provides the missing end. The chain joins TRBV4-1 to TRBJ1-1; 9 bases are a match to TRBD1. Germline trimming cut 3 bases from V and 4 bases from J; bases unmatched to any gene: 6. Germline V gives CDR1 MGHRA, CDR2 YSYEKL. This CDR3 contains 15 residues. CDR3 residues: CASSQRGTGLTEAFF. The sequenced CDR3 bases are TGCGCCAGCAGCCAGAGAGGGACAGGGCTCACTGAA.

A remark on this clone: The DNA ends 3 residues before the CDR3 does, and the rest of the CDR3 is filled in from the germline J gene. V gene TRBV7-8 combines with J gene TRBJ2-5; TRBD1 is a possible D gene (5 bases). The CDR3 runs to 15 residues. From germline, CDR1 is SGHVS and CDR2 FQNEAQ. Trimming pared 5 bases from V and 1 base from J, leaving 14 bases between. CDR3 sequence reads: CASSPLTASQETQYF. Partial CDR3 DNA: TGTGCCAGCAGCCCTCTGACAGCCTCCCAAGAGACC.

Of note for this clone: Coverage ceases 3 residues before the CDR3 finishes, and the germline J gene fills in the end. J is TRBJ2-1 and V is TRBV5-6; 7 nucleotides line up with TRBD2. Germline assignment: CDR1 SGHDT and CDR2 YYEEEE. V dropped 0 bases and J dropped 2; count of bases not matched to a gene: 2. The CDR3 has 15 residues. The CDR3 reads CASSLGGRAYNEQFF. The sequenced CDR3 bases are TGTGCCAGCAGCTTGGGCGGGAGAGCCTACAATGAG.

Remarks on this clone: The read is 3 residues too short to cover the CDR3 end, so that end is filled in from the germline J gene. V usage is TRBV19 and J usage is TRBJ1-5, with 8 bases fitting TRBD1. Germline V lookup: CDR1 LNHDA, CDR2 SQIVND (reference sequence). The CDR3 spans 15 residues. V was pared by 1 base and J by 3 bases, with 2 bases of the junction left unmatched. The chain's CDR3 is CASSIGTGLNQPQHF. The sequenced CDR3 bases are TGTGCCAGTAGTATAGGGACAGGGCTCAATCAGCCC.